This is a list of T cell receptor beta chains from one sample in a study of vaccination and CD4 T cells after COVID-19. Their specific antigens are unknown. MiXCR, applied by TCRdb to the PCR reads, yields one record per CDR3 protein. The table shows about 24,000 distinct CDR3 sequences, with 55% to 70% occurring only once. The source material was CD4+ T cells from blood, cultured in vitro, sampled after SARS-CoV-2 vaccination. These receptors were obtained from a human donor who received a COVID-19 vaccine. The conserved cysteine and the conserved F or W are not part of the CDR3 here. Fields, in order: V gene, J gene, CDR3 protein.

>TRBV24-1|TRBJ1-1
ATRRTGAVGTEAF
>TRBV11-3|TRBJ1-1
ASSRGGTRGNTEAF
>TRBV6-1|TRBJ2-7
ASSDLVPGEQY
>TRBV7-2|TRBJ1-5
ASSSWTTGIYSNQPQH
>TRBV12-3/TRBV12-4|TRBJ2-2
ASSLSATGELF
>TRBV11-2|TRBJ2-5
ASSLGAQETQY
>TRBV6-1|TRBJ2-1
ASSSRDRGGNEQF
>TRBV30|TRBJ2-3
AWSEDRVADTQY
>TRBV6-5|TRBJ1-2
ASSYSNRGDGYT
>TRBV10-3|TRBJ2-5
AIRGLETQY
>TRBV30|TRBJ2-5
AWISRDRYQETQY
>TRBV7-9|TRBJ1-1
ASSLAGRGLKQNTEAF
>TRBV2|TRBJ2-3
ASSVGTDTQY
>TRBV12-3/TRBV12-4|TRBJ2-3
ASSLVTSRADTQY
>TRBV24-1|TRBJ2-2
ATSDFGGRRRAGELF
>TRBV30|TRBJ1-5
AWSLRTGTGNQPQH
>TRBV6-1|TRBJ2-1
ASSAGRGLAGGRDEQF
>TRBV19|TRBJ1-1
ASSQDRAHMNTEAF
>TRBV11-3|TRBJ2-7
ASSSSIAGGLYEQY
>TRBV7-9|TRBJ2-1
ASSRWTGSYNEQF
>TRBV7-2|TRBJ1-2
ASSLATGINYGYT
>TRBV7-2|TRBJ2-3
ASSLYGTDTQY
>TRBV27|TRBJ1-1
ASRGDRGAEAF
>TRBV2|TRBJ1-2
ASRDRYYGYT
>TRBV20-1|TRBJ1-3
SARDLEVRGNTIY
>TRBV23-1|TRBJ1-2
ASSQPGGFSVDYGYT
>TRBV24-1|TRBJ2-7
ATSEGTLPRYEQY